This T cell receptor beta chain was sequenced for a study of blood T cell repertoires in COVID-19. Germline-derived CDR1 and CDR2 are SGHDT and YYEEEE. J lost 1 base, V lost 2 bases, and 5 bases had no gene match. The CDR3 has 15 residues. Method: immunoSEQ multiplex PCR; TCRdb's copy keeps in-frame clones and lacks some. The sample holds around 250,000 clones, roughly 88% seen once. Cohort 3 recovered donors had two negative PCRs, clearance, or symptom resolution. This receptor was identified in a woman aged 45-59 years who had recovered from COVID-19. The sequencing input was PBMCs or T cells enriched from blood (not recorded which). This chain joins TRBV5-6 and TRBJ2-5; 7 positions match TRBD1. This chain's CDR3 is CASSLRTGFQETQYF. The CDR3 DNA follows: TGTGCCAGCAGCTTACGGACAGGTTTCCAAGAGACCCAGTACTTC.